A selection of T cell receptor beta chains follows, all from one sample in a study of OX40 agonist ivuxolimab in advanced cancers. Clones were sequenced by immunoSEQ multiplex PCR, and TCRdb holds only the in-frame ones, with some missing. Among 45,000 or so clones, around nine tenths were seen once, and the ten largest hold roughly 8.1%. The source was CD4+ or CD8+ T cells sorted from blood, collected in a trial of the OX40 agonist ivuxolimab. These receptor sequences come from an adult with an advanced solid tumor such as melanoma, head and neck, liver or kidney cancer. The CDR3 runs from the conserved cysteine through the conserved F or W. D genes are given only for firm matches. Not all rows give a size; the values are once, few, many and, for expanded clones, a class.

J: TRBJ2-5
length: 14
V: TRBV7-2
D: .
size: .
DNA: TGTGCCAGCAGCTTATCCCTAGCTATAGAGACCCAGTACTTC
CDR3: CASSLSLAIETQYF

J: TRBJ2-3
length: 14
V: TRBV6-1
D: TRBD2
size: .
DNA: TGTGCCAGCAGGGGCGGGAGCGGCCCAGATACGCAGTATTTT
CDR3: CASRGGSGPDTQYF

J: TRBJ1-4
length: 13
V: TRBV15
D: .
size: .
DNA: TGTGCCACCACCGTAACAGGGTTGGGAAAACTGTTTTTT
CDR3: CATTVTGLGKLFF

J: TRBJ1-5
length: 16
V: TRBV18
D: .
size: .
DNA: TGTGCCAGCTCAGACCGGAAGGCAGGAATAAATCAGCCCCAGCATTTT
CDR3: CASSDRKAGINQPQHF

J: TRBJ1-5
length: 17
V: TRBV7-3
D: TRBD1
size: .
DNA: TGTGCCAGCAGCTTAGCCAGGACAGGGATGATAAATCAGCCCCAGCATTTT
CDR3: CASSLARTGMINQPQHF

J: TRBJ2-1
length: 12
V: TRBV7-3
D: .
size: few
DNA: TGTGCCAGCCCGGGACCCCCCAATGAGCAGTTCTTC
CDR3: CASPGPPNEQFF

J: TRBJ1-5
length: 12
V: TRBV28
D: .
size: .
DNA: TGTGCCAGCAGTCGAGGAGAGCAGCCCCAGCATTTT
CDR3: CASSRGEQPQHF

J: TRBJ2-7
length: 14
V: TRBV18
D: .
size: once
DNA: TGTGCCAGCTCACCACCGTCGGCCTACTACGAGCAGTACTTC
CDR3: CASSPPSAYYEQYF

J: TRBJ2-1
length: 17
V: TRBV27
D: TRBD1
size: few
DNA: TGTGCCAGCAGTCTGAGACCTCCACGACAGGGCTACAATGAGCAGTTCTTC
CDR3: CASSLRPPRQGYNEQFF

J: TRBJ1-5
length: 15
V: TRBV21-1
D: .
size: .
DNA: TGTGCCAGCAGCAATGGAGGGGGACTCGGTCAGCCCCAGCATTTT
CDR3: CASSNGGGLGQPQHF

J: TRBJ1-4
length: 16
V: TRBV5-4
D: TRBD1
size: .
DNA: TGTGCCAGCAGCTTGGAACGGACAGGGACGAATGAAAAACTGTTTTTT
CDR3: CASSLERTGTNEKLFF

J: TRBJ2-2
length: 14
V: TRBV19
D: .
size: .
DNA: TGTGCCAGCACTGGAGGTATGACACGCGGGGAGCTGTTTTTT
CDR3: CASTGGMTRGELFF

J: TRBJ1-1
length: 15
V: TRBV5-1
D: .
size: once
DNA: TGCGCCAGCAGCTTGGCGGACACCACACAGGGTGAAGCTTTCTTT
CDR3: CASSLADTTQGEAFF

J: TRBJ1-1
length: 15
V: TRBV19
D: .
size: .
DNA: TGTGCCACCCAAAGGGCATATCCTATGAACACTGAAGCTTTCTTT
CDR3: CATQRAYPMNTEAFF

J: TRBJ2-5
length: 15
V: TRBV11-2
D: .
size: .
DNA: TGTGCCAGCAGCGTCGAGACTAGGCCTCGGGAGACCCAGTACTTC
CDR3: CASSVETRPRETQYF

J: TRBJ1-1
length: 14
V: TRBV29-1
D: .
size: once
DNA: TGCAGCGCGGACAGAGGTCGTTCGTCAGGTGAAGCTTTCTTT
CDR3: CSADRGRSSGEAFF

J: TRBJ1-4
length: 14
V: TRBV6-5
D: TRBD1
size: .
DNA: TGTGCCAGCAGTAGAGGGACAGGGGGAGAAAAACTGTTTTTT
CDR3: CASSRGTGGEKLFF

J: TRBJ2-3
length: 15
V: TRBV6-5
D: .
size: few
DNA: TGTGCCAGCAGGAGAACAGGAATTAGCACAGATACGCAGTATTTT
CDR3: CASRRTGISTDTQYF

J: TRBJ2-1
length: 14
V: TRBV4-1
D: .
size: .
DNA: TGCGCCAGCAGCCAAGATTACCGACACAATGAGCAGTTCTTC
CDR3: CASSQDYRHNEQFF

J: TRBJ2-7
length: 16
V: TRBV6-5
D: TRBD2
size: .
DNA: TGTGCCAGCAGTTACGGGGGAACTAGCGGCTCCTACGAGCAGTACTTC
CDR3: CASSYGGTSGSYEQYF

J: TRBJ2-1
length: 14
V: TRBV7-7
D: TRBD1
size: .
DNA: TGTGCCAGCAGCTTAGTGGGACAGGGGGGTGAGCAGTTCTTC
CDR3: CASSLVGQGGEQFF

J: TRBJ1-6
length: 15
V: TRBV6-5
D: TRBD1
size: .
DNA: TGTGCCAGCAGGTCCGGGACAGCCTATAATTCACCCCTCCACTTT
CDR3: CASRSGTAYNSPLHF

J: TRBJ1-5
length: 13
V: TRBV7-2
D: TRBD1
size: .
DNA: TGTGCCAGCAGCTTAGGGGACAGGCAGCCCCAGCATTTT
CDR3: CASSLGDRQPQHF

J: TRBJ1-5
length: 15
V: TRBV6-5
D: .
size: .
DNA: TGTGCCAGCAGTCAACCGGGACCCACCAATCAGCCCCAGCATTTT
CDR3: CASSQPGPTNQPQHF

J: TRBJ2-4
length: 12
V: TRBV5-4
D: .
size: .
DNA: TGTGCCAGCAGCTTGGCCAGGGACATTCAGTACTTC
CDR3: CASSLARDIQYF

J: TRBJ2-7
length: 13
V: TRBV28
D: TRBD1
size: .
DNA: TGTGCCAGCAGTCGACAGGGGTGGGACGAGCAGTACTTC
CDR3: CASSRQGWDEQYF

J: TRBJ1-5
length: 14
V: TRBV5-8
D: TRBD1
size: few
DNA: TGTGCCAGCAGTCGGGACAGGGTACATCAGCCCCAGCATTTT
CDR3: CASSRDRVHQPQHF

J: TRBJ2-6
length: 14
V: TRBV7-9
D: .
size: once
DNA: TGTGCCAGCGGAATGGGGTCCGGGGCCAACGTCCTGACTTTC
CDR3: CASGMGSGANVLTF

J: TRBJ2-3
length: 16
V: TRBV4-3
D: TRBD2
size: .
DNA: TGCGCCAGCAGCCAAGACTCGGGAGGTACGGAAGATACGCAGTATTTT
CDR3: CASSQDSGGTEDTQYF

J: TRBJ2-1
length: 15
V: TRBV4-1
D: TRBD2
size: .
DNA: TGCGCCAGCAGCCGATCTAGCGGTTCCTACAATGAGCAGTTCTTC
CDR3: CASSRSSGSYNEQFF

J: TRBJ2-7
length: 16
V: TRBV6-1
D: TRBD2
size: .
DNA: TGTGCCAGCAGTGAACGTCTAGCGGGAGAGGGGTACGAGCAGTACTTC
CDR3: CASSERLAGEGYEQYF

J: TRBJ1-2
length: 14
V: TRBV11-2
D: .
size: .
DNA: TGTGCCAGCAGCTTAGATCGAACAGTCTATGGCTACACCTTC
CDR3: CASSLDRTVYGYTF

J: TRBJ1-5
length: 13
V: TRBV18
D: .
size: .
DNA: TGTGCCAGCTCACCAGCCCAGAATCAGCCCCAGCATTTT
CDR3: CASSPAQNQPQHF

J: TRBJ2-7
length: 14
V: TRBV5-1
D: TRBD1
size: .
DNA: TGCGCCAGCAGCTTTGACAGGGGACCCTACGAGCAGTACTTC
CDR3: CASSFDRGPYEQYF

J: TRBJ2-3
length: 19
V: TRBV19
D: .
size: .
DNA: TGTGCCAGTAGTAGAATATCAAAAATGCTCGCAACTGGCACAGATACGCAGTATTTT
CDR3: CASSRISKMLATGTDTQYF

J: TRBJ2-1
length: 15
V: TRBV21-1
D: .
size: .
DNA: TGTGCCAGCAGCAGTTATTCTCTAGCCCCACATGAGCAGTTCTTC
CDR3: CASSSYSLAPHEQFF

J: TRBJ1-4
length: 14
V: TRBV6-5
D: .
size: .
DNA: TGTGCCAGCAGTCCCCAGGGGCTGAATGAAAAACTGTTTTTT
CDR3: CASSPQGLNEKLFF

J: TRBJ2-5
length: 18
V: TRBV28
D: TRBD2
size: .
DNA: TGTGCCAGCAGTTGGGGGGGACTAGCGGGGTCGTACCAAGAGACCCAGTACTTC
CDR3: CASSWGGLAGSYQETQYF

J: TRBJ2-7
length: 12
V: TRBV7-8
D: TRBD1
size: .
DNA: TGTGCCAGCAGCTTCGACAGGGCGGAGCAGTACTTC
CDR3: CASSFDRAEQYF

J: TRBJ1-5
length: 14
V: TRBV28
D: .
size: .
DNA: TGTGCCAGCAGTCAAAGTTTATCGAATCAGCCCCAGCATTTT
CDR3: CASSQSLSNQPQHF

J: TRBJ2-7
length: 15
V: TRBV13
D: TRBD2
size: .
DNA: TGTGCCAGCAGCGGTCGTAGCGGGAGCGTCAACGAGCAGTACTTC
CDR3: CASSGRSGSVNEQYF

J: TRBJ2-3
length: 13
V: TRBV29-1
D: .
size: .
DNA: TGCAGCGTTGAAGAAACAGGAGGGGATACGCAGTATTTT
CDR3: CSVEETGGDTQYF

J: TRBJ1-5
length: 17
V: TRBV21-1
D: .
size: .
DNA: TGTGCCAGCAGCAAAGCGCTTCGGGGGATCGGCAATCAGCCCCAGCATTTT
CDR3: CASSKALRGIGNQPQHF

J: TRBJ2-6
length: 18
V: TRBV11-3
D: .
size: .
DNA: TGTGCCAGCAGCTTAGCTTACAGTCATAAGGCTGGGGCCAACGTCCTGACTTTC
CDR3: CASSLAYSHKAGANVLTF

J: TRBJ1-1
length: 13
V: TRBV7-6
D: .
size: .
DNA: TGTGCCAGCAGCTCACAGGGAGGAACTGAAGCTTTCTTT
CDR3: CASSSQGGTEAFF

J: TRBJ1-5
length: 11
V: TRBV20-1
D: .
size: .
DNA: TGCAGTGCTAGTTGGGGTCAGCCCCAGCATTTT
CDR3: CSASWGQPQHF

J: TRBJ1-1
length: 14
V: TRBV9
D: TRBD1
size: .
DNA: TGTGCCAGCAGCGTAGATACAGGGGCCACTGAAGCTTTCTTT
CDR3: CASSVDTGATEAFF

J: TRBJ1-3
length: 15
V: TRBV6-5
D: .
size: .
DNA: TGTGCCAGCAGTCCCGTGTTCCGCTCTGGAAACACCATATATTTT
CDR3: CASSPVFRSGNTIYF

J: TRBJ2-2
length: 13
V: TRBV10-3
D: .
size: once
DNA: TGTGCCATCAAAGATACAGGGACCGGGGAGCTGTTTTTT
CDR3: CAIKDTGTGELFF

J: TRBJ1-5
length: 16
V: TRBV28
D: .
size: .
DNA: TGTGCCAGCAGTTTAAACCTCCTTTATAGCAATCAGCCCCAGCATTTT
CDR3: CASSLNLLYSNQPQHF

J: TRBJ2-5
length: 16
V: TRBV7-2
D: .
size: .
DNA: TGTGCCAGCAGCCCGATAGAGGGTCGGGGAGTTGAGACCCAGTACTTC
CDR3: CASSPIEGRGVETQYF

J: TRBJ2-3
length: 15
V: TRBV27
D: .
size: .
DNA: TGTGCCAGCAGTTTGTGGGGCGCGAGGACAGATACGCAGTATTTT
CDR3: CASSLWGARTDTQYF

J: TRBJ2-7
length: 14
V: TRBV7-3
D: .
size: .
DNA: TGTGCCAGCAGCTTAGACACAGGAGGCTACGAGCAGTACTTC
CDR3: CASSLDTGGYEQYF

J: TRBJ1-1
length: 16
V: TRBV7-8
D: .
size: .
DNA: TGTGCCAGCAGCCCCTTTATATGGGGCCTGGGCACTGAAGCTTTCTTT
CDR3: CASSPFIWGLGTEAFF

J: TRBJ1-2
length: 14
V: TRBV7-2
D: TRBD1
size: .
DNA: TGTGCCAGCAGCTTTTTCAACAGGGGCGATGGCTACACCTTC
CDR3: CASSFFNRGDGYTF

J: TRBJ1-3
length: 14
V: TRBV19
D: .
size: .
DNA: TGTGCCAGTACACAGGCTGGCTCTGGAAACACCATATATTTT
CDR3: CASTQAGSGNTIYF

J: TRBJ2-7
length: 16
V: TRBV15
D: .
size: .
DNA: TGTGCCACCAGCAGAGAGAAGAGTAGCTCATCCTACGAGCAGTACTTC
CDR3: CATSREKSSSSYEQYF

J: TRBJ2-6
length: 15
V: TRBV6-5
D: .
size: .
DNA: TGTGCCAGCAGTTACCAACCCTCTGGGGCCAACGTCCTGACTTTC
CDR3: CASSYQPSGANVLTF

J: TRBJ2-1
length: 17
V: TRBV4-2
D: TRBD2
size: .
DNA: TGTGCCAGCAGCCAAGGGGAGGGCGGGAGCTCCTACAATGAGCAGTTCTTC
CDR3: CASSQGEGGSSYNEQFF

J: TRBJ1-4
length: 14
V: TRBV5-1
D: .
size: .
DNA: TGCGCCAGCAGCTTGTCTAGTAGAGGCGAAAAACTGTTTTTT
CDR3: CASSLSSRGEKLFF